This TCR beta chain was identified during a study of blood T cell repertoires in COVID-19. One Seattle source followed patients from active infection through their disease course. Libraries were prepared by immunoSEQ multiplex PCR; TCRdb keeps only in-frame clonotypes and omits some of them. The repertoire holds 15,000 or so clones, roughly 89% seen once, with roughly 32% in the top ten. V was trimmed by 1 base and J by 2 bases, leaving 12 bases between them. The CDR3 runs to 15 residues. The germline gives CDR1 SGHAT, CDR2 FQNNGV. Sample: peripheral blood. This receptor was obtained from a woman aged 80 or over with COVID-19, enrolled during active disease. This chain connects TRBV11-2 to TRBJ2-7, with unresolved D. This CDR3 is CASSLVAGMTYEQYF. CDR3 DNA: TGTGCCAGCAGCTTAGTTGCAGGCATGACCTACGAGCAGTACTTC.